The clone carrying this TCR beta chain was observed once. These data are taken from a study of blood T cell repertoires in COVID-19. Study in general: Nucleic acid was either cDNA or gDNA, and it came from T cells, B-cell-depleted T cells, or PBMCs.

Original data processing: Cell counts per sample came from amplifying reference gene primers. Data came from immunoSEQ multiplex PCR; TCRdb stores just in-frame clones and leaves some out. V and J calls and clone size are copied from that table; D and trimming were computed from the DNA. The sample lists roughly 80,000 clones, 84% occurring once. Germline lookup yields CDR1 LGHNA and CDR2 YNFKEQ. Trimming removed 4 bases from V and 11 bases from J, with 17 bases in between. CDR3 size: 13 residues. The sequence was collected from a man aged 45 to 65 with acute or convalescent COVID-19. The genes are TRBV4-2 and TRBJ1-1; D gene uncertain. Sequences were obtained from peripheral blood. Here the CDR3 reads CASSLSGGLGAFF. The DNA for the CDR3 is TGTGCCAGCAGCCTAAGCGGAGGGTTGGGTGCTTTCTTT.